This T cell receptor beta chain was identified during a study of cytomegalovirus exposure and HLA in healthy donors. The primer mix had 60 Vbeta and 13 Jbeta primers. Measured with immunoSEQ multiplex PCR; TCRdb has only the in-frame clones, and not every one. This sample carries about 95,000 clones, less than 80% of them seen once, and the ten largest clones take roughly 4.3%. Turning to this clone: Its antigen is undetermined.

CDR1 and CDR2 (germline): LNHDA, SQIVND (reference sequence). The J segment lost 2 bases and the V segment lost 3 bases, leaving 6 bases of the junction unmatched. The CDR3 totals 15 residues. Study-wide findings and caveats: A later analysis reportedly identified an Asian-associated ancestry cluster as carrying fewer N-insertions than the 666-donor mean.

Input material: PBMCs. The receptor was derived from a woman aged 40-49 years in good health and CMV-seropositive. The chain combines TRBV19 with TRBJ1-2; 7 nucleotides agree with TRBD1. The CDR3 protein is CASSIKTGNNYGYTF. As DNA, the CDR3 is TGTGCCAGTAGTATTAAGACAGGGAACAACTATGGCTACACCTTC.